The 24 T cell receptor beta chains given below trace back to one sample, sequenced in a study of PD-L1 blockade in urothelial cancer. Method: immunoSEQ multiplex PCR; TCRdb's copy keeps in-frame clones and lacks some. The profile covers some 30,000 clones, with around 86% appearing a single time and 1.5% to 2% taken by the ten largest. The source material was PBMCs, sampled around atezolizumab (anti-PD-L1) treatment. These receptors were taken from a man aged 45-65 years with urothelial cancer.

This clone turned up a few times. The chain recombines TRBV9 with TRBJ2-5; 8 nucleotides agree with TRBD2. The V gene's germline CDR1 is SGDLS and CDR2 YYNGEE. V trimming: 4 bases; J trimming: 3 bases; junction bases outside the gene matches: 11. This CDR3 has 16 residues. DNA for the CDR3: TGTGCCAGCAGCTCTCCCGGCACTAGCGGAAAAGAGACCCAGTACTTC. Translated: CASSSPGTSGKETQYF.

The genes are TRBV7-2 and TRBJ2-5; TRBD2 aligns across 12 bases. This CDR3 contains 16 residues. Germline V gene sequence: CDR1 SGHTA, CDR2 FQGNSA. Trimming cost V 5 bases and J 2 bases; bases outside gene matches: 6. The CDR3 here is CASSLTSGRRQETQYF. CDR3 bases: TGTGCCAGCAGCCTCACTAGCGGGAGGAGACAAGAGACCCAGTACTTC.

This clone was counted between two and nine times. The chain links TRBV30 to TRBJ2-7, with D perhaps matching TRBD2 (5 bases). In germline, CDR1 is GTSNPN, CDR2 SVGIG (reference sequence). The CDR3 has 13 residues. The V and J ends lost 5 bases and 0 bases respectively, with 11 bases between them. The CDR3 region is CAWGSDYSYEQYF. The CDR3 DNA follows: TGTGCCTGGGGTAGCGACTACTCCTACGAGCAGTACTTC.

The chain combines TRBV18 with TRBJ2-7; perhaps TRBD2 as D (6 bases). Looked up from germline, CDR1 is KGHSH and CDR2 is LQKENI. V dropped 1 base and J dropped 6 bases, with 16 bases sitting between them. The CDR3 contains 15 residues. This CDR3 reads CASSPQVGGQSEQYF. The CDR3 coding sequence is TGTGCCAGCTCACCACAGGTTGGAGGGCAAAGCGAGCAGTACTTC.

J is TRBJ2-1 and V is TRBV15; 8 nucleotides align to TRBD2. V lost 0 bases, J lost 0 bases, and 4 bases stayed unmatched. The CDR3 covers 17 residues. CDR1 LNHNV and CDR2 YYDKDF come from the germline V gene (reference sequence). DNA for the CDR3: TGTGCCACCAGCAGAGATCCCGGGAGGGCCTCCTACAATGAGCAGTTCTTC. This translates into CATSRDPGRASYNEQFF.

The genes are TRBV28 and TRBJ2-7; 13 nucleotides match TRBD2. CDR3 length: 15 amino acids. V trimming: 7 bases; J trimming: 4 bases; junction bases outside the gene matches: 7. Germline values: CDR1 MDHEN, CDR2 SYDVKM. The CDR3 region has the DNA TGTGCCAGCACCGTAACGACTAGCGGGAGGTACGAGCAGTACTTC. Protein product: CASTVTTSGRYEQYF.

The chain joins TRBV13 to TRBJ2-1; 8 bases are a match to TRBD1. The ends lost 3 bases at V and 6 bases at J; junction bases unmatched: 13. From germline, CDR1 is PRHDT and CDR2 FYEKMQ (reference sequence). The CDR3 contains 17 residues. CDR3: CASSFLKDRGFRNEQFF. CDR3 nucleotide sequence: TGTGCCAGCAGCTTCCTAAAAGACAGGGGATTTCGCAATGAGCAGTTCTTC.

The table lists this clone with a count of one. The J gene is TRBJ2-1, the V gene TRBV11-3, with a tentative D call TRBD1 (6 bases). Trimming cost V 5 bases and J 3 bases, with 11 bases left between them. Per the germline V gene, CDR1 is SGHNT and CDR2 is YENEEA. This CDR3 is built from 14 residues. For the CDR3, the DNA is TGTGCCAGCAGCGTCAGGGGCTTCTACAATGAGCAGTTCTTC. Amino acids: CASSVRGFYNEQFF.

The chain combines TRBV13 with TRBJ1-2; D remains unclear. Looked up from germline, CDR1 is PRHDT and CDR2 is FYEKMQ (reference sequence). Trimming took off 5 bases at V and 0 bases at J, with 10 bases between the two ends. This CDR3 comprises 14 residues. DNA for the CDR3: TGTGCCAGCAGCCCCGGGGTAACTAACTATGGCTACACCTTC. It specifies CASSPGVTNYGYTF.

J is TRBJ2-5 and V is TRBV4-1, with 7 bases identical to TRBD1. Per germline, CDR1 MGHRA and CDR2 YSYEKL. The CDR3 sequence is 14 residues long. V shed 1 base and J 2 bases; nucleotides not matched to a gene: 1. CDR3: CASSQGTGQETQYF. The CDR3 region has the DNA TGCGCCAGCAGCCAAGGGACAGGTCAAGAGACCCAGTACTTC.

V gene TRBV7-9 combines with J gene TRBJ2-7, with 12 nucleotides matching TRBD2. Unmatched junction bases numbered 14, after V lost 5 bases and J lost 0 bases. Germline V gene data show CDR1 as SEHNR and CDR2 as FQNEAQ (reference sequence). CDR3 length: 19 amino acids. The CDR3 loop is CASSPLGLAGGRSSYEQYF. As DNA, the CDR3 is TGTGCCAGCAGCCCACTCGGTCTAGCGGGAGGGAGAAGCTCCTACGAGCAGTACTTC.

The chain joins TRBV9 to TRBJ1-1; 8 nucleotides match TRBD1. Germline CDR1 is SGDLS and CDR2 is YYNGEE. The CDR3 is made up of 14 amino acids. V dropped 2 bases and J dropped 4; count of bases not matched to a gene: 4. CDR3 bases: TGTGCCAGCAGCGTGCAGGGGGCGTCCACTGAAGCTTTCTTT. It specifies CASSVQGASTEAFF.

The J gene is TRBJ2-1, the V gene TRBV10-1, with D maybe TRBD1 (6 bases). The CDR3 is 15 residues long. Germline V lookup: CDR1 WNHNN, CDR2 SYGVQD (reference sequence). V was cut by 2 bases and J by 8 bases, with 16 bases left in between. The CDR3 loop is CASSEVVGGVDEQFF. The CDR3 coding sequence is TGCGCCAGCAGTGAGGTGGTAGGGGGAGTCGATGAGCAGTTCTTC.

DNA of the CDR3: TGTGCCAGCAGTCGTTCAGTGTTTAGCAATCAGCCCCAGCATTTT. Translating it yields CASSRSVFSNQPQHF. The V gene is TRBV6-5, the J gene TRBJ1-5; D unresolved. V lost 5 bases, J lost 0 bases, and 11 bases lay in between. Germline CDR1 MNHEY, CDR2 SVGAGI. The CDR3 contains 15 residues.

The J gene is TRBJ1-2, the V gene TRBV6-1; D unclear. V was trimmed by 3 bases and J by 6 bases, leaving 14 bases between them. This CDR3 is 14 amino acids long. CDR1 is MNHNS, CDR2 SASEGT, per germline. The CDR3 region is CASSEIIRNNGYTF. The DNA of the CDR3 is TGTGCCAGCAGTGAGATAATCAGAAACAATGGCTACACCTTC.

V and J are TRBV6-5 and TRBJ2-3, with TRBD1 matching over 7 bases. Trimming took 2 bases from V and 1 from J; bases not matched to a gene: 3. The CDR3 sequence is 15 residues long. Germline-derived CDR1 and CDR2 are MNHEY and SVGAGI. This CDR3 reads CASSYRGQGTDTQYF. For the CDR3, the DNA is TGTGCCAGCAGTTACAGGGGGCAAGGCACAGATACGCAGTATTTT.

This clone was observed a single time. This chain links TRBV9 with TRBJ2-7; a possible D gene is TRBD1 (5 bases). This CDR3 spans 14 amino acids. The V end lost 3 bases, the J end lost 1 base, and 11 bases lay between the germline ends. Per germline, CDR1 SGDLS and CDR2 YYNGEE. The CDR3 nucleotides are TGTGCCAGCAGCGAAGCCTCAGGGTCCTACGAGCAGTACTTC. Protein: CASSEASGSYEQYF.

V gene TRBV6-5 combines with J gene TRBJ2-7; the D gene is possibly TRBD1 (6 bases). The CDR3 consists of 14 residues. Germline V gives CDR1 MNHEY, CDR2 SVGAGI. Trimming removed 5 bases at V and 0 bases at J, with 11 bases between. The DNA of the CDR3 is TGTGCCAGCAGTCGGACGGACAGCTCCTACGAGCAGTACTTC. This encodes CASSRTDSSYEQYF.

V and J are TRBV6-4 and TRBJ2-3; D is uncertain. The CDR3 covers 17 residues. From germline, CDR1 is MRHNA and CDR2 SNTAGT. V lost 6 bases and J lost 3, with 22 bases in between. The CDR3 region is CASRITPVELCTDTQYF. For the CDR3, the DNA is TGTGCCAGCAGAATAACCCCGGTAGAGTTATGTACAGATACGCAGTATTTT.

This chain links TRBV28 with TRBJ2-7; D not certain. Germline CDR1 reads MDHEN; CDR2 reads SYDVKM. Trimming removed 5 bases at V and 2 bases at J, with 4 bases between. The CDR3 sequence is 11 residues long. The DNA of the CDR3 is TGTGCCAGCAGTCAGACCTACGAGCAGTACTTC. Amino acid sequence: CASSQTYEQYF.

This clone was picked up one time. The rearrangement joins TRBV29-1 to TRBJ1-1; possibly TRBD1 for D (5 bases). V lost 6 bases and J 0 bases, leaving 11 bases between the germline ends. The CDR3 contains 13 residues. The V gene's germline CDR1 is SQVTM and CDR2 ANQGSEA. The CDR3 loop is CSVAGLMNTEAFF. As DNA, the CDR3 is TGCAGCGTAGCAGGGTTGATGAACACTGAAGCTTTCTTT.

The V gene is TRBV6-1, the J gene TRBJ2-3; D ambiguous. The CDR3 loop spans 16 amino acids. Germline loops: CDR1 MNHNS, CDR2 SASEGT. V was trimmed by 2 bases and J by 6 bases, leaving 18 bases between them. The CDR3: CASSEYRQDISDTQYF. CDR3 in DNA: TGTGCCAGCAGTGAATACCGCCAAGACATATCCGATACGCAGTATTTT.

DNA of the CDR3: TGTGCCAGCAGCCCTCGGGGGGGGGCGAGCTCCTACGAGCAGTACTTC. It translates to CASSPRGGASSYEQYF. The chain uses TRBV7-8 and TRBJ2-7; 8 bases line up with TRBD2. In germline, CDR1 is SGHVS, CDR2 FQNEAQ. The J segment lost 0 bases and the V segment lost 5 bases, leaving 9 bases of the junction unmatched. This CDR3 comprises 16 residues.

This clone was detected a few times. The CDR3 here is CASSEEPYEQYF. The CDR3 DNA follows: TGTGCCAGCAGTGAAGAGCCCTACGAGCAGTACTTC. The chain recombines TRBV6-1 with TRBJ2-7; D is undetermined. Germline loops: CDR1 MNHNS, CDR2 SASEGT. The V gene lost 1 base and the J gene lost 2 bases, with 3 bases spanning the gap. The CDR3 has 12 amino acids.